Detailed here is one T cell receptor beta chain. Antigen: not known. Profiled with immunoSEQ multiplex PCR; TCRdb holds only in-frame clones, not every one. The data hold about 80,000 clones, with 60% to 85% observed a single time. These data come from a study of radiotherapy plus CTLA-4 blockade in lung cancer. Study-wide results and caveats: Reported findings show early blood T cell clone dynamics, with interferon-beta, best predicted response. Radiotherapy plus ipilimumab was followed by expansion in blood of tumor-derived TCR clones.

The CDR3 length is 15 residues. Germline V CDR1 and CDR2: MNHEY, SVGAGI. Trimming removed 6 bases at V and 0 bases at J, with 14 bases between. Sequenced here: peripheral blood, sampled from a patient treated with radiotherapy plus ipilimumab. This sequence joins TRBV6-5 and TRBJ1-2, with D perhaps matching TRBD1 (5 bases). The sequence was obtained from a human donor with non-small cell lung cancer whose response to radiotherapy plus ipilimumab could not be evaluated. Some clones in this sample may be carry-over from other donors' samples. The CDR3 loop is CASREYPGTNYGYTF. Here the CDR3 DNA reads TGTGCCAGCAGGGAATACCCAGGGACTAACTATGGCTACACCTTC.